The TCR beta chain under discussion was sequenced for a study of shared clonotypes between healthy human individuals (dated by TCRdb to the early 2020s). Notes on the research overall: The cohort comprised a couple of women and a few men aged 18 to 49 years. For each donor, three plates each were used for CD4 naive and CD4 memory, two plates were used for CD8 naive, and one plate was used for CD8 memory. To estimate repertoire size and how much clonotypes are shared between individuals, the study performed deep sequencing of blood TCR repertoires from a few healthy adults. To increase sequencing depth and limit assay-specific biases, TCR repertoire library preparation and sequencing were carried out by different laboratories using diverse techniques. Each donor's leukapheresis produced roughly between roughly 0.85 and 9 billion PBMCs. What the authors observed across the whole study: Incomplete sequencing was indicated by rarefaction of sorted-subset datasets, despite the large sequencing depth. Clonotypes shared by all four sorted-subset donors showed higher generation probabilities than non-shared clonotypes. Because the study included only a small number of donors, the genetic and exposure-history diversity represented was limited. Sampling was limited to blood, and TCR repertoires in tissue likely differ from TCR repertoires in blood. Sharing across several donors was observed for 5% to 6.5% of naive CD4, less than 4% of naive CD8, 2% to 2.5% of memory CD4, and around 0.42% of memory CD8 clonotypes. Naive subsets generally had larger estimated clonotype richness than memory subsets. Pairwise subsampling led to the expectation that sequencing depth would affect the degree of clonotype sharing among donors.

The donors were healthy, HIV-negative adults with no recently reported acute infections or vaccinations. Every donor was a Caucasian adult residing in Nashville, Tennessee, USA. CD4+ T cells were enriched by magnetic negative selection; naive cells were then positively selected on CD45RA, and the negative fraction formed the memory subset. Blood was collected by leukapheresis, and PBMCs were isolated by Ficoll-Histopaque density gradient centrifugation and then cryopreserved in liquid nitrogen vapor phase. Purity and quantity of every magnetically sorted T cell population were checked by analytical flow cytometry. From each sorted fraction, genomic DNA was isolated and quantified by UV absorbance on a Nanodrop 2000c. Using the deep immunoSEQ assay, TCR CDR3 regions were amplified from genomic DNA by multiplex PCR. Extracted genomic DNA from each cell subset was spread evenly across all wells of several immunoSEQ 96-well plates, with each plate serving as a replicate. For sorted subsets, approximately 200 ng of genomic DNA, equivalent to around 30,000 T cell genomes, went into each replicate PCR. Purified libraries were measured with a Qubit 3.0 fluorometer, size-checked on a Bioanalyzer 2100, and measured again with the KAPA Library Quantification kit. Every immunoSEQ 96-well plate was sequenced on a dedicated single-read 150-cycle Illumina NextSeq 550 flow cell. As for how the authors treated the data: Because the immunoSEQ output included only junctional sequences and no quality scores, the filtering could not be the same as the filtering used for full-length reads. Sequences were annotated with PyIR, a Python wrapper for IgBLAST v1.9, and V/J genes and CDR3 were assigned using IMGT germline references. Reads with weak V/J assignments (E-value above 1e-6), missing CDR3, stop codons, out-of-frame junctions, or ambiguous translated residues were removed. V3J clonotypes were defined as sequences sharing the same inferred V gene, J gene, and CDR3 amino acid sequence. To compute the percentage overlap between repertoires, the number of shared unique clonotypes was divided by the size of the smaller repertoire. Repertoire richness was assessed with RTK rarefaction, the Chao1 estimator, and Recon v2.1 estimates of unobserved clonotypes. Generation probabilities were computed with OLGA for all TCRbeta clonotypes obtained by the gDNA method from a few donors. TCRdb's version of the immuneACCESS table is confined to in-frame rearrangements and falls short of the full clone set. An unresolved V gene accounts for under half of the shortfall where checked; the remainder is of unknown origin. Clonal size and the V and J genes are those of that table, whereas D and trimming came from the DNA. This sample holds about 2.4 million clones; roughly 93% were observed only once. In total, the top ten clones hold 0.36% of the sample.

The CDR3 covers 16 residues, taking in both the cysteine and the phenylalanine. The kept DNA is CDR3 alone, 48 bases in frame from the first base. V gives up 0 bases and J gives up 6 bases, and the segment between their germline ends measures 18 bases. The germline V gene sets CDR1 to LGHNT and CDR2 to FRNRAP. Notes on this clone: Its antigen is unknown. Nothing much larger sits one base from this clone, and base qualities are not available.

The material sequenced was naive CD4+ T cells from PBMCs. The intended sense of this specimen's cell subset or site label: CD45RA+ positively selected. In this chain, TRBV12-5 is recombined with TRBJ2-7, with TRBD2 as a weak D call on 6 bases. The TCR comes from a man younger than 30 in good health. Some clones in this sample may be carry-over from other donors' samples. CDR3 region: CASGLVVGRTFTEQYF. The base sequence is TGTGCTAGTGGTTTGGTAGTTGGGAGGACCTTTACCGAGCAGTACTTC.